Listed below are T cell receptor beta chains from one sample, sequenced in a study of shared clonotypes between healthy human individuals. The repertoire was sequenced with immunoSEQ multiplex PCR; TCRdb's copy has only in-frame clones and lacks some. The sample consists of about half a million clones, more than 65% of them appearing once. Sequenced input: PBMCs. The receptors originated from a woman aged 40 to 50 in good health. Some clones in this sample may be carry-over from other donors' samples. Each CDR3 is given with its conserved first and last residue. The order of the fields is V gene, CDR3 protein.

>TRBV2
CASSDRPRGIEQFF
>TRBV5-1
CASSFTGRSTEAFF
>TRBV7-7
CASSPIAVNTGELFF
>TRBV7-9
CASSLRGTGGYEQYF
>TRBV29-1
CSVLAGLPDFSGRGNEQFF
>TRBV7-9
CASSANRADTEAFF
>TRBV6-1
CASVRDRVDTQYF
>TRBV6-1
CASTPGQGTNEQYF
>TRBV7-6
CASSLGLVSTGELFF
>TRBV13
CASSLAGGESSYEQYF
>TRBV10-3
CAISEPLAGSETQYF
>TRBV19
CASSDSGIEQFF
>TRBV5-1
CASSTTSGDRGEQYF